One and the same sample provided the 2 T cell receptor beta chains below, sequenced in a study of blood T cell repertoires in COVID-19. Assay used: immunoSEQ multiplex PCR; TCRdb lists only in-frame clones, some missing. The table has about 68,000 clones, about nine tenths seen once. Sequenced: peripheral blood. Every receptor here comes from a man aged 30-40 years with acute or convalescent COVID-19.

CDR3 nucleotide sequence: TGTGCCAGCAGTCGGGGGGGCGTAGAGACCCAGTACTTC. Its protein is CASSRGGVETQYF. The J gene is TRBJ2-5, the V gene TRBV28, with 8 bases lining up with TRBD2. Germline V gene lookup returns CDR1 MDHEN and CDR2 SYDVKM. V shed 5 bases, J shed 4 bases, and the junction held 3 bases outside the gene matches. The CDR3 has 13 residues.

V and J are TRBV5-1 and TRBJ2-5, with 9 bases lining up with TRBD2. The V gene end was trimmed by 3 bases and the J gene end by 2 bases; junction bases not matched to a gene: 2. The germline gives CDR1 SGHRS, CDR2 YFSETQ. The CDR3 consists of 14 residues. CDR3 bases: TGCGCCAGCAGCTCACTAGCGGGTCAAGAGACCCAGTACTTC. Its translation is CASSSLAGQETQYF.